The 23 T cell receptor beta chains given below trace back to one sample, sequenced in a study of OX40 agonist ivuxolimab in advanced cancers. The data were produced by immunoSEQ multiplex PCR, yet TCRdb's version contains in-frame clones alone and is incomplete. The profile covers roughly 68,000 clones, with less than 95% appearing a single time and approximately 0.99% taken by the ten largest. This material consisted of CD4+ or CD8+ T cells sorted from blood, taken in a trial of the OX40 agonist ivuxolimab. The receptors stem from an adult with an advanced solid tumor such as melanoma, head and neck, liver or kidney cancer.

The chain uses TRBV10-1 and TRBJ2-7, with D possibly being TRBD2 (7 bases). Germline V gives CDR1 WNHNN, CDR2 SYGVQD (reference sequence). V was clipped by 0 bases and J by 8 bases, with 23 bases between them. CDR3 length: 17 amino acids. The DNA of the CDR3 is TGCGCCAGCAGTGAGTCTATGGGGGGGGGACAAACTACGAAGCAGTACTTC. Its translation: CASSESMGGGQTTKQYF.

The chain is built from TRBV5-6 and TRBJ2-2; 8 bases align to TRBD2. The V gene end was trimmed by 3 bases and the J gene end by 6 bases; junction bases not matched to a gene: 10. This CDR3 has 16 residues. CDR1 is SGHDT and CDR2 is YYEEEE in the germline V gene. DNA for the CDR3: TGTGCCAGCAGCTACGGAGGGAGCGGGAGTGCCGGGGAGCTGTTTTTT. It specifies CASSYGGSGSAGELFF.

This chain links TRBV11-3 with TRBJ2-2; TRBD2 might be the D (5 bases). The germline V and J ends were trimmed by 5 bases and 0 bases, with 13 bases remaining between them. This CDR3 has 16 amino acids. Germline CDR1 and CDR2: SGHNT and YENEEA. CDR3 protein: CASSVLANANTGELFF. CDR3 in DNA: TGTGCCAGCAGCGTTTTAGCGAACGCGAACACCGGGGAGCTGTTTTTT.

The sample holds one count of this clone. The V and J genes are TRBV19 and TRBJ1-3, with D possibly being TRBD1 (5 bases). This CDR3 is 16 amino acids long. CDR1 LNHDA and CDR2 SQIVND come from the germline V gene (reference sequence). Trimming stripped 4 bases from V and 4 bases from J, with 17 bases between. CDR3 sequence: CASSKGWGVAGNTIYF. Written as DNA, the CDR3 is TGTGCCAGTAGTAAAGGATGGGGGGTCGCCGGAAACACCATATATTTT.

J is TRBJ1-5 and V is TRBV19; weak D call: TRBD1 (6 bases). Looked up from germline, CDR1 is LNHDA and CDR2 is SQIVND (reference sequence). The CDR3 extends over 17 amino acids. Trimming removed 3 bases at V and 1 base at J, with 16 bases between. The CDR3 DNA sequence: TGTGCCAGTAGTATTGGGTTTGGGGGCGGAAGCAATCAGCCCCAGCATTTT. This translates into CASSIGFGGGSNQPQHF.

The chain links TRBV11-3 to TRBJ2-3, with 11 bases matching TRBD2. The trim removed 2 bases at V and 2 bases at J, leaving 6 bases unmatched. The CDR3 is 17 residues long. CDR1 is SGHNT, CDR2 YENEEA, per germline. The CDR3 coding sequence is TGTGCCAGCAGCTTAAGACTAGCGGGAATTTTCACAGATACGCAGTATTTT. It specifies CASSLRLAGIFTDTQYF.

The V and J genes are TRBV5-4 and TRBJ2-7; D assignment may be TRBD1 or TRBD2 (5 bases each). Germline V gives CDR1 SGHNT, CDR2 YYREEE (reference sequence). Trimming removed 5 bases from V and 1 base from J, with 13 bases in between. CDR3 length equals 14 residues. CDR3 DNA sequence: TGTGCCAGCAGACCGGGACCACGTTCCTACGAGCAGTACTTC. This encodes CASRPGPRSYEQYF.

The chain uses TRBV6-5 and TRBJ1-1; 7 nucleotides match TRBD1. Germline CDR1 is MNHEY and CDR2 is SVGAGI. Losses at the gene ends were 6 bases for V and 5 bases for J; bases not matched to a gene: 0. The CDR3 is made up of 11 amino acids. The CDR3 DNA is TGTGCCAGCAGACAGGGGACTGAAGCTTTCTTT. Translating gives CASRQGTEAFF.

This clone is a singleton in its sample. The chain joins TRBV7-3 to TRBJ2-3; TRBD2 matches at 8 bases. CDR3 length: 17 residues. Germline CDR1 reads SGHTA; CDR2 reads FQGTGA. V was pared by 3 bases and J by 3 bases, with 11 bases of the junction left unmatched. CDR3 coding DNA: TGTGCCAGCAGCTTCAGGGGCAGACTAGCGCTGACAGATACGCAGTATTTT. Protein: CASSFRGRLALTDTQYF. Variable domain in full (rest from reference TRBV7-3 and TRBJ2-3): GAGVSQTPSNKVTEKGKYVELRCDPISGHTALYWYRQSLGQGPEFLIYFQGTGAADDSGLPNDRFFAVRPEGSVSTLKIQRTERGDSAVYLCASSFRGRLALTDTQYFGPGTRLTVL.

V usage is TRBV5-1 and J usage is TRBJ2-5; perhaps TRBD1 as D (6 bases). Germline CDR1 SGHRS, CDR2 YFSETQ. V was cut by 3 bases and J by 4 bases, with 13 bases left in between. The CDR3 spans 14 residues. The CDR3 is CASSSDSLSETQYF. In DNA, the CDR3 is TGCGCCAGCAGCTCGGACAGTTTGTCAGAGACCCAGTACTTC. Complete variable domain (other parts from reference TRBV5-1 and TRBJ2-5): KAGVTQTPRYLIKTRGQQVTLSCSPISGHRSVSWYQQTPGQGLQFLFEYFSETQRNKGNFPGRFSGRQFSNSRSEMNVSTLELGDSALYLCASSSDSLSETQYFGPGTRLLVL.

This clone was seen just once. This sequence joins TRBV30 and TRBJ2-2; TRBD2 agrees at 12 bases. The germline gives CDR1 GTSNPN, CDR2 SVGIG (reference sequence). This CDR3 region has 16 residues. With 4 bases clipped from V and 7 bases from J, the junction kept 10 bases outside the gene matches. CDR3 loop: CAWNPGLAGGVGELFF. In DNA, the CDR3 is TGTGCCTGGAATCCGGGGCTAGCGGGAGGGGTCGGGGAGCTGTTTTTT. Complete variable domain (other parts from reference TRBV30 and TRBJ2-2): SQTIHQWPATLVQPVGSPLSLECTVEGTSNPNLYWYRQAAGRGLQLLFYSVGIGQISSEVPQNLSASRPQDRQFILSSKKLLLSDSGFYLCAWNPGLAGGVGELFFGEGSRLTVL.

Points on this clone: The identical CDR3 is also encoded by other nucleotide sequences in the sample. The genes are TRBV18 and TRBJ1-1; possible D gene TRBD1, 5 bases. Germline V gene data show CDR1 as KGHSH and CDR2 as LQKENI. The CDR3 sequence is 13 residues long. Trimming cost V 10 bases and J 4 bases, with 16 bases left between them. CDR3 amino acids: CATSSGSGTEAFF. The DNA for the CDR3 is TGTGCCACCAGTTCAGGGTCCGGCACTGAAGCTTTCTTT.

The chain is built from TRBV1 and TRBJ2-2. TRBV1 is listed as a pseudogene. The CDR3 extends over 15 amino acids. This CDR3 reads CTSSQVFENTGELFF. The CDR3 DNA is TGCACCAGCAGCCAAGTGTTTGAGAACACCGGGGAGCTGTTTTTT.

The chain combines TRBV28 with TRBJ1-2, with D maybe TRBD1 (5 bases). The germline V and J ends were trimmed by 7 bases and 5 bases, with 14 bases remaining between them. Germline V gene data show CDR1 as MDHEN and CDR2 as SYDVKM. The CDR3 runs to 13 residues. Here the CDR3 reads CASIHDSDYGYTF. DNA for the CDR3: TGTGCCAGCATCCACGACAGCGATTATGGCTACACCTTC.

This chain uses TRBV5-6 with TRBJ2-7; D gene uncertain. V was clipped by 0 bases and J by 2 bases, with 9 bases between them. From germline, CDR1 is SGHDT and CDR2 YYEEEE. The length of the CDR3 is 14 residues. Here the CDR3 reads CASSLGIVTYEQYF. DNA for the CDR3: TGTGCCAGCAGCTTGGGGATAGTAACCTACGAGCAGTACTTC.

This chain links TRBV7-8 with TRBJ1-3; D call uncertain. The CDR3 consists of 14 residues. CDR1 is SGHVS and CDR2 is FQNEAQ in the germline V gene. V lost 8 bases and J lost 3, with 14 bases in between. CDR3 amino acids: CASSVGPFGNTIYF. The CDR3 nucleotides read TGTGCCAGCTCCGTGGGCCCCTTTGGAAACACCATATATTTT.

The chain uses TRBV5-1 and TRBJ2-5; maybe TRBD1 (6 bases). Trimming removed 4 bases from V and 2 bases from J, with 15 bases in between. The CDR3 loop spans 15 amino acids. The germline CDR1 and CDR2 sequences are SGHRS and YFSETQ. The CDR3 DNA reads as TGCGCCAGCAGCCCGGCGACGACAGGACAAGAGACCCAGTACTTC. Its translation: CASSPATTGQETQYF.

The chain employs TRBV5-1 and TRBJ2-5, with 7 positions matching TRBD2. CDR3 length: 13 amino acids. V lost 7 bases and J lost 1; bases outside the gene matches: 4. Germline-derived CDR1 and CDR2 are SGHRS and YFSETQ. The CDR3 region has the DNA TGCGCCAGCTCCCCTAGCGGCCAAGAGACCCAGTACTTC. Translating gives CASSPSGQETQYF.

A word on this clone: The same CDR3 also results from other DNA sequences found in this sample. The rearrangement uses TRBV30 and TRBJ2-1, with TRBD2 matching over 9 bases. V shed 0 bases, J shed 3 bases, and the junction held 3 bases outside the gene matches. CDR3 size: 15 residues. Germline-derived CDR1 and CDR2 are GTSNPN and SVGIG (reference sequence). Written as DNA, the CDR3 is TGTGCCTGGAGTGTAAGGACTAGCGACTACAATGAGCAGTTCTTC. This codes for CAWSVRTSDYNEQFF.

The chain uses TRBV18 and TRBJ2-1; the D is unclear. The CDR3 sequence is 15 residues long. CDR1 and CDR2 from the germline V gene are KGHSH and LQKENI. Trimming took 3 bases from V and 7 from J, leaving 16 bases between them. The CDR3 is CASSPLETARNEQFF. The CDR3 DNA reads TGTGCCAGCTCACCTTTAGAGACCGCTCGGAATGAGCAGTTCTTC.

This clone was observed a handful of times. The chain recombines TRBV18 with TRBJ2-1; unclear D gene. Germline CDR1 is KGHSH and CDR2 is LQKENI. Trimming removed 6 bases from V and 5 bases from J, with 17 bases in between. The CDR3 contains 15 residues. CDR3 residues: CASSPRTTQDNEQFF. Here the CDR3 DNA reads TGTGCCAGCTCTCCGAGGACGACTCAAGACAATGAGCAGTTCTTC.

The chain joins TRBV10-3 to TRBJ2-2, with D perhaps TRBD1 (5 bases). The V gene's germline CDR1 is ENHRY and CDR2 SYGVKD. V was pared by 11 bases and J by 4 bases, with 17 bases between. The CDR3 totals 14 residues. The chain's CDR3 is CAASRDIFTGELFF. The CDR3 bases are TGTGCCGCCAGCAGGGATATATTCACCGGGGAGCTGTTTTTT.

The rearrangement joins TRBV27 to TRBJ2-1; TRBD2 aligns across 8 bases. CDR3 size: 16 residues. J gave up 7 bases and V 8 bases, and 16 bases lay outside the gene matches. Germline V gene data show CDR1 as MNHEY and CDR2 as SMNVEV (reference sequence). The CDR3, as DNA: TGTGCCAGCTGGGGGACCGTCCCGGGACTAGGGAATGAGCAGTTCTTC. Translated: CASWGTVPGLGNEQFF.